Listed below are T cell receptor beta chains from one sample, sequenced in a study of untreated major depressive disorder. Here immunoSEQ multiplex PCR was the method, and the copy in TCRdb shows in-frame clones only, minus some. Here the sample spans tens of thousands of clones, about 93% being singletons. Sequencing input: CD4+ T cells from PBMCs. The receptors derive from a man aged 25-40 years in good health. CDR3s leave out the opening cysteine and the closing phenylalanine or tryptophan.

J,V,length,CDR3
TRBJ2-1,TRBV25-1,14,ASSRLAGVLGNEQF
TRBJ2-1,TRBV2,12,ASSEVVKNNEQF
TRBJ2-7,TRBV4-2,12,ASSQGRAGGEQY
TRBJ1-4,TRBV15,10,ATSRDGQGSF
TRBJ1-5,TRBV7-8,14,ASSPQTGGDNQPQH
TRBJ1-1,TRBV30,11,AWSKQPNTEAF
TRBJ1-4,TRBV4-3,14,ASSQDHRGKGEKLF
TRBJ1-4,TRBV7-9,11,ASSLGQNEKLF
TRBJ1-1,TRBV7-3,12,ASSLTGGNTEAF
TRBJ2-1,TRBV5-4,9,ASSLRDEQF
TRBJ1-1,TRBV18,14,ASSPAGIRMNTEAF
TRBJ1-1,TRBV29-1,11,SVLQGINTEAF
TRBJ2-5,TRBV25-1,11,ASNRVAQETQY
TRBJ2-5,TRBV5-1,11,ASSPGQGETQY
TRBJ2-7,TRBV2,11,ASSVLTSYEQY